What follows is one T cell receptor (beta chain) and its context. The CDR3 runs 13 residues. The V gene lost 5 bases and the J gene lost 5 bases, with 12 bases spanning the gap. CDR1 is SGHTA and CDR2 is FQGTGA in the germline V gene. This sample stems from a study of breast tumors, draining lymph nodes, adjacent tissues. The lymph nodes were axillary draining lymph nodes from breast cancer patients. TCRdb reprocessed the multiplex PCR reads with MiXCR, giving one entry per CDR3 protein. The sample yields fewer than 200,000 distinct CDR3 sequences, about 33% seen once. The TCR was taken from a female donor with breast cancer. Some clones in this sample may be carry-over from other donors' samples. This chain links TRBV7-3 with TRBJ1-1, with D maybe TRBD1 (5 bases). Sequenced input: axillary lymph node tissue. The CDR3: CASSPQGRTEAFF. Here the CDR3 DNA reads TGTGCCAGCAGCCCTCAGGGTCGAACTGAAGCTTTCTTT.